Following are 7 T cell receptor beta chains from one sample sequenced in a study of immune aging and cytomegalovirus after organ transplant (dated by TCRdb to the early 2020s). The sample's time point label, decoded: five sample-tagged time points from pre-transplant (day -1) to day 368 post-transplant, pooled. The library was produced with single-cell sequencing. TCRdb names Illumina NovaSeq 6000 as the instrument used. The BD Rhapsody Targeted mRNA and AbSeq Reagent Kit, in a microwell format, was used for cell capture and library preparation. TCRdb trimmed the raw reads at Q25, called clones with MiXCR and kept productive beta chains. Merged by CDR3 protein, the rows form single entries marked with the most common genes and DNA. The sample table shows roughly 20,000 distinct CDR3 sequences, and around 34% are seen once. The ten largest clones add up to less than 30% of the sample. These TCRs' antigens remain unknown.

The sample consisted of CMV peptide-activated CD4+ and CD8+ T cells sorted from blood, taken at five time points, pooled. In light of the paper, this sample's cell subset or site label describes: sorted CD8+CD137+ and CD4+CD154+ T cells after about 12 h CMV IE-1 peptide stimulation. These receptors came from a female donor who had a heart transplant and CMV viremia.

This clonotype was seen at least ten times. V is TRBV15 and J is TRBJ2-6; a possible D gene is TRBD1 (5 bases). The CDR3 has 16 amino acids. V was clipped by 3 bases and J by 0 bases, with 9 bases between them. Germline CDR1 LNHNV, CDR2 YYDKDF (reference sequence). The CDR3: CATSRGDSSGANVLTF. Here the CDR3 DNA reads TGTGCCACCAGCAGGGGTGACAGCTCTGGGGCCAACGTCCTGACTTTC.

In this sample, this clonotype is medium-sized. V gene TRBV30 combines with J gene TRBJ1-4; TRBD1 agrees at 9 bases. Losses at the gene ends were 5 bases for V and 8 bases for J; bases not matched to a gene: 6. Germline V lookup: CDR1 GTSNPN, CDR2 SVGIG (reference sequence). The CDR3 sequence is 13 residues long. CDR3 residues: CAWDTGGSEKLFF. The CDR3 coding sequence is TGTGCCTGGGATACAGGGGGCAGCGAAAAACTGTTTTTT.

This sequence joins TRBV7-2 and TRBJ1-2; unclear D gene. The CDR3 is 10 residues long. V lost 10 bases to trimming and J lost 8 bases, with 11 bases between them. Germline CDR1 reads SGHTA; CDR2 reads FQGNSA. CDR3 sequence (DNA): TGTGCCACACTCGGGGTCGGCTACACCTTC. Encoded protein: CATLGVGYTF.

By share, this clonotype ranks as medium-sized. The CDR3 DNA is TGTGCTAGTGGCTTTAGCGGGGGCACAGATACGCAGTATTTT. Translated, it gives CASGFSGGTDTQYF. V usage is TRBV12-5 and J usage is TRBJ2-3, with TRBD2 identical over 8 bases. The ends lost 6 bases at V and 1 base at J; junction bases unmatched: 3. CDR1 and CDR2 from the germline V gene are LGHNT and FRNRAP. The CDR3 totals 14 residues.

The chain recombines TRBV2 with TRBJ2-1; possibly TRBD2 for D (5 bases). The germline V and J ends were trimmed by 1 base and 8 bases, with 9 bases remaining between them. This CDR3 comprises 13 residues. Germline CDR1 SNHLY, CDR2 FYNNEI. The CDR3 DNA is TGTGCCAGCAGTGAAGGAGAGGGCCATGAGCAGTTCTTC. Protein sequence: CASSEGEGHEQFF.

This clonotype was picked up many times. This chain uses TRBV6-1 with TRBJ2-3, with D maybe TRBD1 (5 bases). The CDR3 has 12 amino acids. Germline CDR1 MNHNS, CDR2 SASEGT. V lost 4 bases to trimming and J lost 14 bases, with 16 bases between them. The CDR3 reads CASSVVRGEAYF. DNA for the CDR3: TGTGCCAGCAGTGTGGTAAGGGGCGAAGCGTATTTT.

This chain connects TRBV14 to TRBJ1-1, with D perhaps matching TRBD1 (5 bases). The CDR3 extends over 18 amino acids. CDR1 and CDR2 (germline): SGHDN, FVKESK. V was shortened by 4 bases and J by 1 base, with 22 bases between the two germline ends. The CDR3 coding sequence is TGTGCCAGCAGCCCTTACTCGGGGCGGGGTATCGAGAACACTGAAGCTTTCTTT. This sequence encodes CASSPYSGRGIENTEAFF.